This T cell receptor (beta chain) was captured by sequencing in a study of cytomegalovirus exposure and HLA in healthy donors. Whole-study results and caveats: Rarity held for most TCR sequences, but there were some public TCRs that occurred in many donors. A prior analysis recorded that most TCR beta V segments were productive about 90% or about 30% of the time. In a later analysis, V- and J-gene trimming of beta chains associated with a DCLRE1C missense variant, replicated independently.

The study ran its PCR with 60 Vbeta and 13 Jbeta primers. Clones were read by immunoSEQ multiplex PCR, and TCRdb kept only the in-frame ones, dropping some. Of around 130,000 clones listed, roughly three quarters are singletons. Unmatched junction bases numbered 6, after V lost 5 bases and J lost 6 bases. CDR1 and CDR2 from the germline V gene are SQVTM and ANQGSEA. The CDR3 totals 12 residues. As to this clone: The antigen is not known.

This chain links TRBV29-1 with TRBJ1-2; 7 nucleotides line up with TRBD1. The sample consisted of PBMCs. This clonotype was sampled from a man between 18 and 35 years old in good health and CMV-seronegative. The CDR3: CSVMTGRNGYTF. Here the CDR3 DNA reads TGCAGCGTTATGACAGGGAGGAATGGCTACACCTTC.